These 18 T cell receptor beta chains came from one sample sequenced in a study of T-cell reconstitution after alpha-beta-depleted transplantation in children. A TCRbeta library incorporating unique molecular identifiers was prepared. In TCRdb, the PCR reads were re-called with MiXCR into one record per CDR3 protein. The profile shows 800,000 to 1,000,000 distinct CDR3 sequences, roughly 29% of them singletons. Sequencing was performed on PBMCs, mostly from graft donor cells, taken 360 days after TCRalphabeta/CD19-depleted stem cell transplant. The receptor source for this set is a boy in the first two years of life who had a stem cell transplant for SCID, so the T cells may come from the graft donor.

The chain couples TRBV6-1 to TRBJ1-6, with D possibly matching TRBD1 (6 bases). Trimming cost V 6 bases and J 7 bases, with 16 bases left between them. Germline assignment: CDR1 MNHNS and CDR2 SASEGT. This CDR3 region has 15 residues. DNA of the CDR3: TGTGCCAGCAGACCCCTGGGGGGCCTGAATTCACCCCTCCACTTT. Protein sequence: CASRPLGGLNSPLHF.

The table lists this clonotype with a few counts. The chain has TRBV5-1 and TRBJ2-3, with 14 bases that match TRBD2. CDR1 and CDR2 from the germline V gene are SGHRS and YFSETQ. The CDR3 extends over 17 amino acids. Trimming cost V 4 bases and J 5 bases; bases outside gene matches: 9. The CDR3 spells CASSPRTSGGPGDTQYF. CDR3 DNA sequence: TGCGCCAGCAGCCCCCGGACTAGCGGGGGGCCGGGAGATACGCAGTATTTT.

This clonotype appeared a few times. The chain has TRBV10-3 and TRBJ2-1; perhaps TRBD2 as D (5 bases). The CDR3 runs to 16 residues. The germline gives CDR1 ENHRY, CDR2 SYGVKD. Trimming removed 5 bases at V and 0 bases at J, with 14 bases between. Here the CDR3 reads CAISTSGRGSYNEQFF. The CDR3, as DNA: TGTGCCATCAGTACCTCAGGACGGGGCTCCTACAATGAGCAGTTCTTC.

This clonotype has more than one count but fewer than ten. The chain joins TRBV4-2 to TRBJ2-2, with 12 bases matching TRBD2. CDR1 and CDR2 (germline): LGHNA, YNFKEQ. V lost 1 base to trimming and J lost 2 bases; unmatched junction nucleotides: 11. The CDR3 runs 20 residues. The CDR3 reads CASSQGLAGASLLNTGELFF. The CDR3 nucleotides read TGTGCCAGCAGCCAAGGACTAGCGGGGGCCTCTCTACTAAACACCGGGGAGCTGTTTTTT.

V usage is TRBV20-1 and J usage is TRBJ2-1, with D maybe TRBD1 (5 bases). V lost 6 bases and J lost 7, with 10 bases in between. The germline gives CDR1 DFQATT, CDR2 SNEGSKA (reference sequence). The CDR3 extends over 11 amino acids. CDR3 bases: TGCAGTGCCGCTAGGACAAATGAGCAGTTCTTC. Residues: CSAARTNEQFF.

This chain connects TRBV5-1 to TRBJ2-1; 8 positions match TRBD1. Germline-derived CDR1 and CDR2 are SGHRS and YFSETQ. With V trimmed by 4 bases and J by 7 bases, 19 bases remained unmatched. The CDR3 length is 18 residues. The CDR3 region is CASSHWNSRAGGANEQFF. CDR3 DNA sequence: TGCGCCAGCAGCCACTGGAACTCCCGGGCAGGGGGCGCGAATGAGCAGTTCTTC.

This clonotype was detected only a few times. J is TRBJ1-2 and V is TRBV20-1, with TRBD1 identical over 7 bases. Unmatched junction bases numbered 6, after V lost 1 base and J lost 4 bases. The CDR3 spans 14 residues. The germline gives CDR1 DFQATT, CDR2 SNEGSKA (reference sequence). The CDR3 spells CSARGQTGPYGYTF. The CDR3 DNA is TGCAGTGCTAGAGGGCAGACAGGGCCCTATGGCTACACCTTC.

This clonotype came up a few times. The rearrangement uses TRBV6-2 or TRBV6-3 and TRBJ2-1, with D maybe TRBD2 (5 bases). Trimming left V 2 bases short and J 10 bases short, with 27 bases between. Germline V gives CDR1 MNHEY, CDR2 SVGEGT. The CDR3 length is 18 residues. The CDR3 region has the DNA TGTGCCAGCAGTTACCCCCTAGCCGACCTAGTCCAGATAAGGGAGCAGTTCTTC. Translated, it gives CASSYPLADLVQIREQFF.

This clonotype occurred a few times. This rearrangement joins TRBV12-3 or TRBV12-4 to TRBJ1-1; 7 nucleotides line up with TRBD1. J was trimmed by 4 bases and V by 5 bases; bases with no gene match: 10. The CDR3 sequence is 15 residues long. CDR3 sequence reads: CASSPRLTGATEAFF. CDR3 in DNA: TGTGCCAGCAGTCCCCGACTCACAGGGGCCACTGAAGCTTTCTTT.

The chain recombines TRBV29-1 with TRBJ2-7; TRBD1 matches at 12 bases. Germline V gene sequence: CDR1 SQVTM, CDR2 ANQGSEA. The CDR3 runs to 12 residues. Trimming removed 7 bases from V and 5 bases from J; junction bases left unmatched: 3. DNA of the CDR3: TGCAGCGGGGGACAGGGGGCGAACGAGCAGTACTTC. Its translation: CSGGQGANEQYF.

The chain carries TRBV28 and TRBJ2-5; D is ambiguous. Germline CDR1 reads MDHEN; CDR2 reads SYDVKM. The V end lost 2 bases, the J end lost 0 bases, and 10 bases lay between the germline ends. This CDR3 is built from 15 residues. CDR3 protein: CASSLTYGHQETQYF. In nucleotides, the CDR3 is TGTGCCAGCAGTTTAACGTACGGACACCAAGAGACCCAGTACTTC. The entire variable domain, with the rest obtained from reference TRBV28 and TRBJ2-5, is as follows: DVKVTQSSRYLVKRTGEKVFLECVQDMDHENMFWYRQDPGLGLRLIYFSYDVKMKEKGDIPEGYSVSREKKERFSLILESASTNQTSMYLCASSLTYGHQETQYFGPGTRLLVL.

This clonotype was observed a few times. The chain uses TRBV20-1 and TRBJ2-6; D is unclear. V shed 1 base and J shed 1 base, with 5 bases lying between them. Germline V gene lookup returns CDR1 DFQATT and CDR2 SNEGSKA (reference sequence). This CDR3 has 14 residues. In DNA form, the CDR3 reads TGCAGTGCTAGAGCGCAGTCTGGGGCCAACGTCCTGACTTTC. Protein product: CSARAQSGANVLTF.

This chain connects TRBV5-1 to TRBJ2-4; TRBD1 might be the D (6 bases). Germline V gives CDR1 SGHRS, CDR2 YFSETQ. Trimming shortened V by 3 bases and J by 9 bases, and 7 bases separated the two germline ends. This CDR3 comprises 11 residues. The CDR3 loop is CASSSDSIQYF. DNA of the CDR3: TGCGCCAGCAGCTCGGACAGCATTCAGTACTTC.

For the CDR3, the DNA is TGTGCCAGCAGCTTAAATTCCCTAGATAGCAATCAGCCCCAGCATTTT. The encoded protein is CASSLNSLDSNQPQHF. The gene calls are TRBV7-9 and TRBJ1-5; D remains unclear. Germline values: CDR1 SEHNR, CDR2 FQNEAQ (reference sequence). Trimming removed 2 bases at V and 0 bases at J, with 11 bases between. The CDR3 has 16 residues.

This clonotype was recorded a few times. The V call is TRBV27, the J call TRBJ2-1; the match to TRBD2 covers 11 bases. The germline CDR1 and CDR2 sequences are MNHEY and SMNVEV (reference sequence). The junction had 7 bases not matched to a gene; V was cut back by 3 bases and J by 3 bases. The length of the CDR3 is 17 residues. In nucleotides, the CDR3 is TGTGCCAGCAGTTTGCTAGCGGGGGGCCCGGGCTACAATGAGCAGTTCTTC. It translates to CASSLLAGGPGYNEQFF.

The chain's CDR3 is CASSWNTQAGYTF. The CDR3 DNA is TGTGCCAGCAGTTGGAATACACAGGCTGGCTACACCTTC. V and J are TRBV27 and TRBJ1-2; weak D call: TRBD1 (5 bases). The CDR3 contains 13 residues. Trimming removed 4 bases at V and 7 bases at J, with 13 bases between. CDR1 and CDR2 from the germline V gene are MNHEY and SMNVEV (reference sequence).

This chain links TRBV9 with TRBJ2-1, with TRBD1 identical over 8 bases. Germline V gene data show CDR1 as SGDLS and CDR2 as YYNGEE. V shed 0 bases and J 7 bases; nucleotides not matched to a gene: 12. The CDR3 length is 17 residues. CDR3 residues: CASSVDPGQGFRNEQFF. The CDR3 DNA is TGTGCCAGCAGCGTAGACCCCGGACAGGGTTTTAGGAATGAGCAGTTCTTC. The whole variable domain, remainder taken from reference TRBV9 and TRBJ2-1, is DSGVTQTPKHLITATGQRVTLRCSPRSGDLSVYWYQQSLDQGLQFLIQYYNGEERAKGNILERFSAQQFPDLHSELNLSSLELGDSALYFCASSVDPGQGFRNEQFFGPGTRLTVL.

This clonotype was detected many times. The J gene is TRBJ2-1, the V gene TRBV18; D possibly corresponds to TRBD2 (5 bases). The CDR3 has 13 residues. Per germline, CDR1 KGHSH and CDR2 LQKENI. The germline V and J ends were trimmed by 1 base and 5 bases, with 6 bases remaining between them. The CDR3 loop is CASSPRGNNEQFF. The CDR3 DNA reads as TGTGCCAGCTCACCACGAGGGAACAATGAGCAGTTCTTC.